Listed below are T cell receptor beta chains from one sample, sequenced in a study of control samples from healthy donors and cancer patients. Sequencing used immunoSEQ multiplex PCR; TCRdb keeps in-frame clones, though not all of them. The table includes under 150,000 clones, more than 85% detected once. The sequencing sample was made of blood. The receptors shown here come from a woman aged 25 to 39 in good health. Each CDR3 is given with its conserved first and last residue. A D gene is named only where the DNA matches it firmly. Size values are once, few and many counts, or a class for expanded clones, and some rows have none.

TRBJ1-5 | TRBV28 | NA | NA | CATNPTGDYNQPQHF | TGTGCCACCAATCCGACGGGAGACTACAATCAGCCCCAGCATTTT
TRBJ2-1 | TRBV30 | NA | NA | CAWSAGKTYNEQFF | TGTGCCTGGAGTGCTGGAAAGACCTACAATGAGCAGTTCTTC
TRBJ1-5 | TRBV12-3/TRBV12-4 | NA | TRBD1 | CASSSQGGQPQHF | TGTGCCAGCAGCTCACAGGGGGGACAGCCCCAGCATTTT
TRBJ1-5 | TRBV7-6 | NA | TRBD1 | CASSLGQGAGQPQHF | TGTGCCAGCAGCTTGGGACAGGGGGCGGGGCAGCCCCAGCATTTT
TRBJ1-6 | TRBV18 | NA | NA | CASSPIDRGSPLHF | TGTGCCAGCTCACCAATTGACAGAGGTTCACCCCTCCACTTT
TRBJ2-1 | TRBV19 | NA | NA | CASSIWASATYNEQFF | TGTGCCAGTAGTATTTGGGCTAGCGCCACCTACAATGAGCAGTTCTTC
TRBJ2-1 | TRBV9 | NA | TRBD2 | CASSPLADYNEQFF | TGTGCCAGCAGCCCACTAGCGGATTACAATGAGCAGTTCTTC
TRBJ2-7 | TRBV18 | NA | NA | CASSPPGQLIKEQYF | TGTGCCAGCTCACCTCCCGGACAGCTAATAAAGGAGCAGTACTTC
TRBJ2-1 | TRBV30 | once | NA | CAWRWESSYNEQFF | TGTGCCTGGAGATGGGAGAGCTCCTACAATGAGCAGTTCTTC
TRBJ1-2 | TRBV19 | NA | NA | CASSMEGTGPDGGYTF | TGTGCCAGTAGTATGGAGGGAACCGGGCCGGACGGCGGCTACACCTTC
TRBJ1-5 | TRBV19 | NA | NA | CASSWGNSNQPQHF | TGTGCCAGTAGTTGGGGTAATAGCAATCAGCCCCAGCATTTT
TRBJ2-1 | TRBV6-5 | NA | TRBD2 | CASRTSGGYNEQFF | TGTGCCAGCAGGACTAGCGGGGGTTACAATGAGCAGTTCTTC
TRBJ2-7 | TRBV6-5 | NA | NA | CASSYSGVGPYEQYF | TGTGCCAGCAGTTACTCAGGGGTGGGTCCCTACGAGCAGTACTTC
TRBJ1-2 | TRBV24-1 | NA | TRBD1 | CATSPGTGLAYGGYTF | TGTGCCACCAGTCCCGGGACAGGGTTGGCGTACGGGGGCTACACCTTC
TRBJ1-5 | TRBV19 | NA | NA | CASSISNQPQHF | TGTGCCAGTAGTATAAGCAATCAGCCCCAGCATTTT
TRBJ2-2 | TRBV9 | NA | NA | CASSVRVAPDGELFF | TGTGCCAGCAGCGTCCGGGTAGCACCGGACGGGGAGCTGTTTTTT
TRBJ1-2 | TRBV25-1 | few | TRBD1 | CASSGTGYGYTF | TGTGCCAGCAGTGGGACAGGGTACGGCTACACCTTC
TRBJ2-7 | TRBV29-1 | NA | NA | CSAAQGYEQYF | TGCAGCGCAGCTCAGGGCTACGAGCAGTACTTC
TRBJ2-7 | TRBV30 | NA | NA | CAWNSGVLPYEQYF | TGTGCCTGGAACTCAGGGGTCTTGCCCTACGAGCAGTACTTC
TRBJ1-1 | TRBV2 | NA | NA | CASSETRQATEAFF | TGTGCCAGCAGTGAAACCAGACAGGCCACTGAAGCTTTCTTT
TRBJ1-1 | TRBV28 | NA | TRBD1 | CASSKQQGAGGTEAFF | TGTGCCAGCAGTAAGCAACAGGGGGCCGGAGGTACTGAAGCTTTCTTT